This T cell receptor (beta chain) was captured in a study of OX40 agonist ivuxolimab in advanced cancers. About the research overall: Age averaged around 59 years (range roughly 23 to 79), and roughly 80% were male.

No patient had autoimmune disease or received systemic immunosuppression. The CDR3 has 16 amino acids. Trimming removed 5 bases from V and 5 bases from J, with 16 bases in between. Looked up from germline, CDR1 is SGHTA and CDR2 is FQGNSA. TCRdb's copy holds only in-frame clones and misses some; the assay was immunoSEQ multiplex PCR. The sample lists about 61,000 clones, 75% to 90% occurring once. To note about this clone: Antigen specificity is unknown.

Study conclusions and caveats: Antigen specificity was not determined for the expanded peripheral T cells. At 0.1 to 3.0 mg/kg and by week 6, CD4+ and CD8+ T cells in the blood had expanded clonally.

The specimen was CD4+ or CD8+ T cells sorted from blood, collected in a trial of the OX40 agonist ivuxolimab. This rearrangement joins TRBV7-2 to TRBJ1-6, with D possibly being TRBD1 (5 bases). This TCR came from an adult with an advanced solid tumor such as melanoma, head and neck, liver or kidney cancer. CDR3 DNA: TGTGCCAGCAGCAAATCCGGGACGAGGAATAATTCACCCCTCCACTTT. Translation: CASSKSGTRNNSPLHF.